These T cell receptor beta chains were read from a single sample in a study of CD8 T cells in acute hepatitis C reinfection. This table comes from immunoSEQ multiplex PCR, and its TCRdb copy is limited to in-frame clones, with some not included. This table has fewer than 40,000 clones, approximately 83% appearing once. Sequenced input: naive CD8+ T cells from PBMCs. These receptors were obtained from a woman aged 18-29 years who spontaneously cleared hepatitis C infection. The CDR3 runs from the conserved cysteine through the conserved F or W. A D gene is named only where the DNA matches it firmly. A row's size may be missing; if present it is once, few, many or a size class.

CASSFRASNQPQHF | TGTGCCAGCAGTTTCCGGGCCAGCAATCAGCCCCAGCATTTT | TRBJ1-5 | . | TRBV27 | .
CASSSRGEETQYF | TGTGCCAGCAGCTCTAGAGGGGAAGAGACCCAGTACTTC | TRBJ2-5 | . | TRBV7-9 | .
CASSLQGDTDTQYF | TGTGCCAGCAGTTTACAGGGTGACACAGATACGCAGTATTTT | TRBJ2-3 | . | TRBV27 | .
CASSPRGGVAYNEQFF | TGTGCCAGCAGCCCCCGGGGGGGGGTTGCCTACAATGAGCAGTTCTTC | TRBJ2-1 | TRBD2 | TRBV7-3 | .
CASSLSGQGSYEQYF | TGTGCCAGCAGTTTATCGGGCCAGGGGAGCTACGAGCAGTACTTC | TRBJ2-7 | . | TRBV27 | .
CASSQGFSGGQAQYF | TGCGCCAGCAGCCAGGGATTCTCCGGGGGGCAAGCCCAGTACTTC | TRBJ2-5 | . | TRBV4-1 | .
CASSRRGANTEAFF | TGCGCCAGCAGCCGCCGGGGGGCGAACACTGAAGCTTTCTTT | TRBJ1-1 | . | TRBV5-1 | .
CASSLLLVGVENEQFF | TGTGCCAGCTCACTGTTGTTGGTGGGAGTAGAGAATGAGCAGTTCTTC | TRBJ2-1 | . | TRBV18 | .
CASSQDIGSGTYRETQYF | TGTGCCAGCAGCCAAGATATTGGAAGCGGGACCTATCGGGAGACCCAGTACTTC | TRBJ2-5 | TRBD2 | TRBV14 | .
CASSPRTGGGNEQFF | TGTGCCAGCAGCCCCCGGACAGGGGGGGGTAATGAGCAGTTCTTC | TRBJ2-1 | TRBD1 | TRBV7-7 | .
CAILDPTSGRYNEQFF | TGTGCCATCCTTGACCCGACTAGCGGGAGGTACAATGAGCAGTTCTTC | TRBJ2-1 | TRBD2 | TRBV10-3 | .
CASSLTMGQFF | TGTGCCAGCAGCTTAACAATGGGGCAGTTCTTC | TRBJ2-1 | . | TRBV11-2 | .
CASSGRDRVYNEQFF | TGTGCCAGCAGCGGCCGGGACAGGGTCTACAATGAGCAGTTCTTC | TRBJ2-1 | TRBD1 | TRBV5-6 | .
CASSLGGLWTEAFF | TGTGCCAGCAGTTTAGGGGGACTTTGGACTGAAGCTTTCTTT | TRBJ1-1 | . | TRBV27 | .
CASSHGGSYEQYF | TGTGCCAGCAGCCACGGCGGGAGCTACGAGCAGTACTTC | TRBJ2-7 | TRBD2 | TRBV4-2 | few
CASSEYLNTEAFF | TGTGCCAGCAGTGAATACCTGAACACTGAAGCTTTCTTT | TRBJ1-1 | . | TRBV25-1 | .
CASSSPGYEQYF | TGTGCCAGCAGCTCCCCCGGCTACGAGCAGTACTTC | TRBJ2-7 | . | TRBV27 | .
CASINVIGGQPQHF | TGTGCCAGCATTAATGTGATCGGAGGTCAGCCCCAGCATTTT | TRBJ1-5 | . | TRBV25-1 | .
CAISESFLDEQFF | TGTGCCATCAGTGAGTCCTTCCTCGATGAGCAGTTCTTC | TRBJ2-1 | . | TRBV10-3 | .
CASSYGAGVNEQFF | TGTGCCAGCAGTTACGGAGCGGGAGTGAATGAGCAGTTCTTC | TRBJ2-1 | TRBD2 | TRBV6-5 | .
CSVVVAGEQYF | TGCAGCGTTGTTGTAGCGGGGGAGCAGTACTTC | TRBJ2-7 | TRBD2 | TRBV29-1 | .
CASSSYRDGTGELFF | TGTGCCAGCAGCTCATACAGGGATGGCACCGGGGAGCTGTTTTTT | TRBJ2-2 | . | TRBV11-3 | .
CASSLLAGRGNEQFF | TGTGCCAGCAGCTTACTAGCCGGCCGGGGAAATGAGCAGTTCTTC | TRBJ2-1 | . | TRBV7-6 | .
CASSFGGDAYEQYF | TGTGCCAGCAGTTTCGGAGGAGACGCCTACGAGCAGTACTTC | TRBJ2-7 | . | TRBV27 | .
CASSFGGRYSNQPQHF | TGTGCCAGCAGCTTCGGGGGGCGTTATAGCAATCAGCCCCAGCATTTT | TRBJ1-5 | . | TRBV7-8 | .
CASSRGGYGYTF | TGTGCCAGCAGCAGGGGCGGCTATGGCTACACCTTC | TRBJ1-2 | . | TRBV27 | .
CASSFDRGTNEKLFF | TGTGCCAGCAGCTTCGACAGGGGAACTAATGAAAAACTGTTTTTT | TRBJ1-4 | TRBD1 | TRBV25-1 | .
CASSSVAVYNEQFF | TGTGCCAGCAGCTCGGTAGCGGTCTACAATGAGCAGTTCTTC | TRBJ2-1 | . | TRBV7-9 | few
CASSSPGQGKNEQFF | TGTGCCAGCAGCTCACCGGGACAGGGGAAGAATGAGCAGTTCTTC | TRBJ2-1 | TRBD1 | TRBV5-4 | .
CASSPPSGGPGNEQFF | TGTGCCAGCAGCCCCCCTAGCGGAGGTCCTGGGAATGAGCAGTTCTTC | TRBJ2-1 | TRBD2 | TRBV9 | .
CASSSGWGTYNEQFF | TGCGCCAGCAGCTCCGGATGGGGCACCTACAATGAGCAGTTCTTC | TRBJ2-1 | . | TRBV5-1 | .
CASSPSGGNYEQYF | TGTGCCAGCAGCCCTAGCGGGGGTAACTACGAGCAGTACTTC | TRBJ2-7 | TRBD2 | TRBV9 | .
CASITGLTQYF | TGTGCCAGCATCACGGGCCTTACGCAGTATTTT | TRBJ2-3 | . | TRBV2 | .
CASSPPGTPMGNTIYF | TGTGCCAGCAGCCCCCCCGGGACCCCCATGGGTAACACCATATATTTT | TRBJ1-3 | . | TRBV9 | .
CASSFRRDRGQRAAFF | TGTGCCAGCAGCTTTAGAAGGGACAGGGGACAACGGGCAGCTTTCTTT | TRBJ1-1 | TRBD1 | TRBV7-8 | .
CASSLRLAHTGELFF | TGTGCCAGCAGCTTAAGATTAGCGCACACCGGGGAGCTGTTTTTT | TRBJ2-2 | . | TRBV13 | .
CASSVGTESDTQYF | TGTGCCAGCAGCGTCGGGACAGAATCAGATACGCAGTATTTT | TRBJ2-3 | TRBD1 | TRBV11-3 | .